The 3 T cell receptor beta chains reported below all come from one sample, sequenced in a study of shared clonotypes between healthy human individuals. Profiled with immunoSEQ multiplex PCR; TCRdb holds only in-frame clones, not every one. The data show about 990,000 clones, more than 75% seen once. Sequenced: memory CD4+ T cells from PBMCs. Described subset: CD45RA-negative fraction. These receptors were obtained from a man aged 18 to 30 in good health. Some clones in this sample may be carry-over from other donors' samples.

The V call is TRBV11-3, the J call TRBJ2-1; 7 nucleotides agree with TRBD1. After removal of 4 bases from V and 4 bases from J, the junction contained 10 bases not matched to a gene. Germline V CDR1 and CDR2: SGHNT, YENEEA. This CDR3 spans 16 amino acids. The CDR3 coding sequence is TGTGCCAGCAGCTCACAGAGGGACAGTAATTACAATGAGCAGTTCTTC. This sequence encodes CASSSQRDSNYNEQFF.

This chain links TRBV5-6 with TRBJ2-7; 7 bases are shared with TRBD2. Looked up from germline, CDR1 is SGHDT and CDR2 is YYEEEE. This CDR3 comprises 13 residues. After removal of 10 bases from V and 0 bases from J, the junction contained 7 bases not matched to a gene. The DNA for the CDR3 is TGTGCCTCCACCCAGCGGGGCTCCTACGAGCAGTACTTC. Protein: CASTQRGSYEQYF.

J is TRBJ1-1 and V is TRBV19, with a tentative D call TRBD1 (5 bases). In germline, CDR1 is LNHDA, CDR2 SQIVND (reference sequence). The V end lost 7 bases, the J end lost 2 bases, and 14 bases lay between the germline ends. This CDR3 region has 14 residues. The CDR3 reads CASIGTRRNTEAFF. DNA for the CDR3: TGTGCCAGTATTGGGACCAGAAGAAACACTGAAGCTTTCTTT.